Listed here are 9 T cell receptor beta chains from one sample, sequenced in a study of T cell repertoires in cytomegalovirus infection. For these TCRs, the target antigens are not known. TCRdb ran MiXCR on the reads and lists one entry per CDR3 protein. Of around 430,000 distinct CDR3 sequences listed, approximately 40% are singletons. Sequencing used cultured PBMCs, obtained from culture after CMV antigen stimulation. The receptors here all came from a human donor in good health (CMV status not recorded). Some clones in this sample may be carry-over from other donors' samples.

To note about this clonotype: The junction does not match germline at one end; this may be a read error. V is TRBV7-2 and J is TRBJ2-5; 11 bases agree with TRBD1. CDR3 length: 15 amino acids. In germline, CDR1 is SGHTA, CDR2 FQGNSA. CDR3 loop: CASSLLDRGQETKYF. For the CDR3, the DNA is TGTGCCAGCAGCTTACTGGACAGGGGGCAAGAGACCAAGTACTTC.

CDR3 DNA sequence: TGTGCCTATTCGGTGGACAGGGAACCCGGAGAGCAGTACTTC. Translation: CAYSVDREPGEQYF. The rearrangement links TRBV30 to TRBJ2-7, with 8 bases fitting TRBD1. V trimming: 7 bases; J trimming: 7 bases; junction bases outside the gene matches: 15. CDR3 length: 14 residues. Germline CDR1 and CDR2: GTSNPN and SVGIG (reference sequence).

The chain couples TRBV12-3 or TRBV12-4 to TRBJ1-5, with D unresolved. Trimming took 3 bases from V and 5 from J, leaving 8 bases between them. The CDR3 has 13 amino acids. The CDR3 spells CASSFTADQPQHF. In DNA form, the CDR3 reads TGTGCCAGCAGTTTCACCGCTGATCAGCCCCAGCATTTT.

CDR3 nucleotides: TGTGCCTCTGCTTCCTTGGATACGCAGTATTTT. The encoded protein is CASASLDTQYF. The J gene is TRBJ2-3, the V gene TRBV7-9; D gene uncertain. Looked up from germline, CDR1 is SEHNR and CDR2 is FQNEAQ (reference sequence). With 11 bases removed from V and 6 bases from J, the gap between germline ends came to 12 bases. The CDR3 loop spans 11 amino acids.

This chain connects TRBV6-8 to TRBJ1-5, with a weak D call TRBD1 (5 bases). Germline V lookup: CDR1 MNHGY, CDR2 SAAAGT. Trimming took 7 bases from V and 4 from J, leaving 14 bases between them. This CDR3 contains 14 residues. The CDR3 nucleotides read TGTGCCAGCAACCCCGGGACTACAAATCAGCCCCAGCATTTT. It translates to CASNPGTTNQPQHF.

The CDR3 protein is CASSMASAYEQYF. CDR3 coding DNA: TGTGCCAGTAGTATGGCCTCCGCCTACGAGCAGTACTTC. V and J are TRBV19 and TRBJ2-7; D not resolved. The CDR3 extends over 13 amino acids. Germline V lookup: CDR1 LNHDA, CDR2 SQIVND (reference sequence). Trimming took off 3 bases at V and 2 bases at J, with 8 bases between the two ends.

The chain has TRBV28 and TRBJ1-4, with D maybe TRBD1 (5 bases). V shed 2 bases and J shed 8 bases, with 12 bases lying between them. The germline V gene encodes CDR1 MDHEN and CDR2 SYDVKM. The CDR3 runs 14 residues. The DNA of the CDR3 is TGTGCCAGCAGTTTAAACAGTGAGGGGGAAAAACTGTTTTTT. As protein: CASSLNSEGEKLFF.

This clonotype was seen many times. The chain recombines TRBV7-8 with TRBJ2-6, with no clear D. CDR1 is SGHVS, CDR2 FQNEAQ, per germline. Trimming cost V 4 bases and J 0 bases, with 13 bases left between them. This CDR3 is built from 17 residues. The CDR3 coding sequence is TGTGCCAGCAGCTATTTCGGTCCCCCCTCTGGGGCCAACGTCCTGACTTTC. Translated: CASSYFGPPSGANVLTF.

The chain recombines TRBV12-3 or TRBV12-4 with TRBJ2-5, with TRBD1 as a possible D gene (6 bases). V was shortened by 3 bases and J by 6 bases, with 20 bases between the two germline ends. This CDR3 is built from 16 residues. The DNA for the CDR3 is TGTGCCAGCAGTTTTTTTGGACAGCCAAACGTCAAGACCCAGTACTTC. This codes for CASSFFGQPNVKTQYF.